Here is one T cell receptor (beta chain) with its context. The entry originates in a study of graft-versus-host responses after intestinal transplantation. This CDR3 region has 16 residues. The V end was cut by 4 bases, the J end by 0 bases, with 13 bases between. Germline loops: CDR1 MGHRA, CDR2 YSYEKL. The protocol was immunoSEQ multiplex PCR, while the TCRdb copy is restricted to in-frame clones and leaves out a portion. The sample consists of thousands of clones, 94% of them appearing once. The V and J genes are TRBV4-1 and TRBJ2-1; TRBD2 might be the D (5 bases). The source material was PBMCs, sampled 11 days after intestinal transplantation. The receptor was derived from a human patient who received an intestinal transplant, so some T cells may come from the graft donor. The CDR3 bases are TGCGCCAGCAGCCTAAATTTGGGGAGCTCCTACAATGAGCAGTTCTTC. Its translation: CASSLNLGSSYNEQFF.